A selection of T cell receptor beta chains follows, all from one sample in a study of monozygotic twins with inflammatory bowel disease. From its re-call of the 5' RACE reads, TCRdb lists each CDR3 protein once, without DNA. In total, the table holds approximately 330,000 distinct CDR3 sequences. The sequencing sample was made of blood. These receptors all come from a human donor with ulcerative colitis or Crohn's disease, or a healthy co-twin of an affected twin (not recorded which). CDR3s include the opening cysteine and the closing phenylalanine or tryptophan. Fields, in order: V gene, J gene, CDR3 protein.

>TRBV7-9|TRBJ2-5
CASSKTGTGRETQYF
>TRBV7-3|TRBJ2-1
CASSSSPSSYNEQFF
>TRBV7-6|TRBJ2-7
CASSLGQGDSEQYF
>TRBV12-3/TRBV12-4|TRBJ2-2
CASSQSGTQNTGELFF
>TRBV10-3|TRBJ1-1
CAISEDFNTEAFF
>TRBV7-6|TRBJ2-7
CASSSDRTGEQYF
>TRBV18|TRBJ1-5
CASSPEDRGTAQHF
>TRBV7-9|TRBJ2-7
CASISSAGGYEQYF
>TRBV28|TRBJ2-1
CASSPRLAGVMGEQFF
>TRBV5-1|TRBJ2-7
CASSVRESLEQYF